This T cell receptor (beta chain) appears in the sequencing data of a study of Ad26.COV2.S vaccination and SARS-CoV-2 variants. Study at large: Once or twice, 56 days apart, Ad26.COV2.S was delivered intramuscularly. Study-wide findings and caveats: Substantial response breadth was reportedly seen for spike-specific CD8+ and CD4+ T cells after vaccination. Relative to placebo recipients, vaccine recipients exhibited elevated spike-specific TCR breadth.

This sample's treatment: roughly 18 received Ad26.COV2.S at low or high dose, single or two shots; about 5 received placebo; per-sample allocation not given. The samples date from day 63 after the first vaccine or placebo injection. It was Wuhan-strain SARS-CoV-2 spike that the Ad26 vaccine vector expressed. Concerning this clone: The antigen remains undetermined.

CDR1 MNHEY and CDR2 SMNVEV come from the germline V gene (reference sequence). The CDR3 runs to 15 residues. Trimming shortened V by 2 bases and J by 4 bases, and 12 bases separated the two germline ends. Clones were sequenced by immunoSEQ multiplex PCR, and TCRdb holds only the in-frame ones, with some missing. The sample records approximately 480,000 clones, around 85% being singletons. This chain uses TRBV27 with TRBJ2-1; D call uncertain. Source: peripheral blood, taken in a trial of Ad26.COV2.S vaccine versus placebo. The clonotype originates from a person between 18 and 59 years old who received the Ad26.COV2.S COVID-19 vaccine or a placebo. The CDR3 DNA sequence: TGTGCCAGCAGTTTAGATCTGGCAGAATACAATGAGCAGTTCTTC. Protein sequence: CASSLDLAEYNEQFF.